The 7 T cell receptor beta chains below come from one sample, sequenced in a study of blood T cells in healthy people across ages. PCR was performed a second time for roughly 7 to 11 cycles using a sample-barcoded 5' primer and a J-beta primer mix. One entry per CDR3 protein results from TCRdb running MiXCR on the 5' RACE reads. The sample records over 450,000 distinct CDR3 sequences, about 25% being singletons. Another study also made use of these data, one on T cells of mothers and their children.

The specimen sequenced was blood. The origin of the receptors is a boy aged 5-17 years in good health.

In this sample, this clonotype turned up many times. This chain connects TRBV4-3 to TRBJ1-2, with TRBD1 identical over 9 bases. Germline CDR1 is LGHNA and CDR2 is YSLEER. The CDR3 extends over 15 amino acids. With V trimmed by 0 bases and J by 8 bases, 7 bases remained unmatched. CDR3 nucleotides: TGCGCCAGCAGCCAAGAGAGGGGGACAGGGCAAGGCTACACCTTC. It translates to CASSQERGTGQGYTF.

The chain links TRBV2 to TRBJ1-5; D is possibly TRBD1 (5 bases). V lost 6 bases and J 6 bases, leaving 18 bases between the germline ends. CDR3 length: 15 amino acids. Germline CDR1 and CDR2: SNHLY and FYNNEI. The CDR3 is CASRYAGNAAQPQHF. CDR3 coding DNA: TGTGCCAGCAGGTATGCAGGGAATGCCGCTCAGCCCCAGCATTTT. Combining the CDR3 with reference TRBV2 and TRBJ1-5 gives the whole variable domain EPEVTQTPSHQVTQMGQEVILRCVPISNHLYFYWYRQILGQKVEFLVSFYNNEISEKSEIFDDQFSVERPDGSNFTLKIRSTKLEDSAMYFCASRYAGNAAQPQHFGDGTRLSIL.

The chain uses TRBV7-3 and TRBJ2-1, with D perhaps matching TRBD1 (5 bases). The CDR3 has 16 residues. V was trimmed by 5 bases and J by 2 bases, leaving 16 bases between them. Germline V gives CDR1 SGHTA, CDR2 FQGTGA. CDR3: CASSPTGDSAYNEQFF. The DNA of the CDR3 is TGTGCCAGCAGCCCCACGGGTGACAGTGCCTACAATGAGCAGTTCTTC.

The CDR3 DNA reads TGCAGTGCTGTAGGGGACATCGGCGGTGAGCAGTTCTTC. Protein sequence: CSAVGDIGGEQFF. This sequence joins TRBV20-1 and TRBJ2-1; D might be TRBD1 (6 bases). The CDR3 is made up of 13 amino acids. The germline gives CDR1 DFQATT, CDR2 SNEGSKA (reference sequence). V lost 5 bases, J lost 9 bases, and 17 bases lay in between.

The chain employs TRBV29-1 and TRBJ2-7; D unclear. V dropped 4 bases and J dropped 2 bases, with 9 bases sitting between them. From germline, CDR1 is SQVTM and CDR2 ANQGSEA. The CDR3 is made up of 12 amino acids. The DNA of the CDR3 is TGCAGCGTTGGTGGCAGAGCCTACGAGCAGTACTTC. Its protein is CSVGGRAYEQYF.

There are a few counts of this clonotype. This rearrangement joins TRBV7-2 to TRBJ1-6; 8 bases match TRBD1. The germline V gene has CDR1 SGHTA and CDR2 FQGNSA. The CDR3 length is 16 residues. V shed 4 bases and J 9 bases; nucleotides not matched to a gene: 11. The CDR3 sequence is CASSSWDRSIASPLHF. The CDR3 DNA reads TGTGCCAGCAGCTCTTGGGACAGGTCGATAGCTTCACCCCTCCACTTT.

In this sample, this clonotype turned up a few times. The chain is built from TRBV7-9 and TRBJ1-1, with D possibly TRBD1 on 6 matching bases. V shed 1 base and J shed 5 bases, with 11 bases lying between them. From germline, CDR1 is SEHNR and CDR2 FQNEAQ (reference sequence). The CDR3 length is 14 residues. This chain's CDR3 is CASSLEGGRTEAFF. CDR3 nucleotide sequence: TGTGCCAGCAGCTTAGAAGGGGGGCGGACTGAAGCTTTCTTT.